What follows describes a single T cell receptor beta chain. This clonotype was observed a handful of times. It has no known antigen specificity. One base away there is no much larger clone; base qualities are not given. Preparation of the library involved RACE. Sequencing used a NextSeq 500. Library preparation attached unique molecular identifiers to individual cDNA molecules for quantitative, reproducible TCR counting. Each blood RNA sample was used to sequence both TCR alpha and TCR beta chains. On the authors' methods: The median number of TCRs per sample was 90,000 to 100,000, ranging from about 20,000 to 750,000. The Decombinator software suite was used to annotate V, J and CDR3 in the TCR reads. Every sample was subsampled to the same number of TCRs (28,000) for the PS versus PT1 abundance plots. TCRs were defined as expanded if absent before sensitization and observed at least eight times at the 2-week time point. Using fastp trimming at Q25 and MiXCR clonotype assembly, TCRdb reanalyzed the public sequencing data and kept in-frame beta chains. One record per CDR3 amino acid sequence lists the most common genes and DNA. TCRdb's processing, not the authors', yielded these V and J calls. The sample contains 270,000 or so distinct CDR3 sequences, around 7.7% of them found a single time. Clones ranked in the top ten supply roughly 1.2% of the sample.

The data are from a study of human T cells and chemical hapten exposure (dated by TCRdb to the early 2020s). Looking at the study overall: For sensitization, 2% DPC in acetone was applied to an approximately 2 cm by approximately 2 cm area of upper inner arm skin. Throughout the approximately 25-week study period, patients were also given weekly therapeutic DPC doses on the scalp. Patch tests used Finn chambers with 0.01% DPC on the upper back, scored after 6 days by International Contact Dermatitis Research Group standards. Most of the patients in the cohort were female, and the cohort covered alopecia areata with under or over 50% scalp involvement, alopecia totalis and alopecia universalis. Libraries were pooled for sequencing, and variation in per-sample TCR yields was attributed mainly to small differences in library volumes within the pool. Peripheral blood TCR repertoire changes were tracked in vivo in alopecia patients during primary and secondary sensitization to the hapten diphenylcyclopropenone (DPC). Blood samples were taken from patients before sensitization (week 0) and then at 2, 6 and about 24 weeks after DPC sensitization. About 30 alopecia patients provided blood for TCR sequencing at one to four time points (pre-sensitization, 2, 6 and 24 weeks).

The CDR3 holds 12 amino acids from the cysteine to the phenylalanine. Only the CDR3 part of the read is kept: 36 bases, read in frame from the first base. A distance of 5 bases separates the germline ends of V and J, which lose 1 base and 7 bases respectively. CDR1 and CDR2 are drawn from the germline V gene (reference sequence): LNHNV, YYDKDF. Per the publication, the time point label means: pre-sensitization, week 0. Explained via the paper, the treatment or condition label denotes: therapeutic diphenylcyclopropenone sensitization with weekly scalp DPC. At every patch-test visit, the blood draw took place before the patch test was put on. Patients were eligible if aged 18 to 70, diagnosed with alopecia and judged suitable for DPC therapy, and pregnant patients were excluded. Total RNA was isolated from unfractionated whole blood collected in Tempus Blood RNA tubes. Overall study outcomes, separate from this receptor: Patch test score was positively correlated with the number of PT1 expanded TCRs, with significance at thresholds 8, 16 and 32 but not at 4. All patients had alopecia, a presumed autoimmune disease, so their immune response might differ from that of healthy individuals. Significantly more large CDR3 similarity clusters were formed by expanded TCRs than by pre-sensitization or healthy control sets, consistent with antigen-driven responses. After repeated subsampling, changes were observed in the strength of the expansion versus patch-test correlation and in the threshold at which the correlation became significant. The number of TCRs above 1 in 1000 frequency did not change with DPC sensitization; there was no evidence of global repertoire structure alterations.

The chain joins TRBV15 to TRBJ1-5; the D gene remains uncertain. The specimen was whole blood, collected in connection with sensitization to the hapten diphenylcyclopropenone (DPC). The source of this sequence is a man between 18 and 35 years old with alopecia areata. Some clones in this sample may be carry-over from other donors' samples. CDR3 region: CATSRAEQPQHF. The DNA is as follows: TGTGCCACCAGCAGAGCTGAGCAGCCCCAGCATTTT.